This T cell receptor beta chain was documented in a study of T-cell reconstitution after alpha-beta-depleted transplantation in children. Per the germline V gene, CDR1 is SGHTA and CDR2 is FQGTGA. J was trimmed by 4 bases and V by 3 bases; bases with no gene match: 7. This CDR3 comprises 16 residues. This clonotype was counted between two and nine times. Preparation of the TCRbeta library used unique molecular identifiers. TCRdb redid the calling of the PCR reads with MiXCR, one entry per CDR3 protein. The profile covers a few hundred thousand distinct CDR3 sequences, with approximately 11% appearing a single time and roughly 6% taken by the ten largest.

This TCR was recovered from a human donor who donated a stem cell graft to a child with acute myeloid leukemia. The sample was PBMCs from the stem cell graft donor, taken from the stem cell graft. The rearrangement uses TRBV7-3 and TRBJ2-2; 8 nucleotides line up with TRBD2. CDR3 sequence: CASSLSGGPGTGELFF. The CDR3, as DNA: TGTGCCAGCAGCTTGTCGGGAGGGCCGGGCACCGGGGAGCTGTTTTTT.